The 15 T cell receptor beta chains below were found in one sample sequenced in a study of Ad26.COV2.S vaccination and SARS-CoV-2 variants. The treatment: some 20 received Ad26.COV2.S at low or high dose, single or two shots; about 5 received placebo; per-sample allocation not given. All samples were drawn on day 63, counting from the first vaccine or placebo injection. TCRdb's table, derived via immunoSEQ multiplex PCR, lists solely in-frame clones and lacks some. The sample lists 250,000 to 300,000 clones, over 75% occurring once. The specimen comprised peripheral blood, sampled in a trial of Ad26.COV2.S vaccine versus placebo. These receptor sequences come from a person between 18 and 65 years old who received the Ad26.COV2.S COVID-19 vaccine or a placebo.

The chain is built from TRBV6-2 or TRBV6-3 and TRBJ2-4; TRBD2 matches 7 bases. Germline assignment: CDR1 MNHEY and CDR2 SVGEGT. The CDR3 has 12 amino acids. J lost 15 bases, V lost 2 bases, and 7 bases had no gene match. The CDR3: CASSYTTGLWYF. In DNA, the CDR3 is TGTGCCAGCAGTTACACAACGGGACTATGGTACTTC.

In DNA, the CDR3 is TGTGCCAGCAGCTTAGCTCCGTGGCAGGGCAACACCGGGGAGCTGTTTTTT. Its protein is CASSLAPWQGNTGELFF. The chain links TRBV11-3 to TRBJ2-2; D is perhaps TRBD1 (5 bases). The V and J ends lost 1 base and 2 bases respectively, with 14 bases between them. CDR1 and CDR2 from the germline V gene are SGHNT and YENEEA. The CDR3 is made up of 17 amino acids. The variable domain in full, with the rest retrieved from reference TRBV11-3 and TRBJ2-2, is EAGVVQSPRYKIIEKKQPVAFWCNPISGHNTLYWYLQNLGQGPELLIRYENEEAVDDSQLPKDRFSAERLKGVDSTLKIQPAELGDSAVYLCASSLAPWQGNTGELFFGEGSRLTVL.

The chain combines TRBV5-1 with TRBJ2-7, with D unclear. Germline V gene data show CDR1 as SGHRS and CDR2 as YFSETQ. V gave up 0 bases and J gave up 0 bases, with 7 bases separating them. The CDR3 is 14 residues long. CDR3 in DNA: TGCGCCAGCAGCTTGGAGGCTGACTCCTACGAGCAGTACTTC. Protein product: CASSLEADSYEQYF. The variable domain in full, completed from reference TRBV5-1 and TRBJ2-7, reads KAGVTQTPRYLIKTRGQQVTLSCSPISGHRSVSWYQQTPGQGLQFLFEYFSETQRNKGNFPGRFSGRQFSNSRSEMNVSTLELGDSALYLCASSLEADSYEQYFGPGTRLTVT.

The chain uses TRBV1 and TRBJ2-3; no DNA check was done on the table's D call, TRBD1. TRBV1 is a recognized pseudogene. The length of the CDR3 is 17 residues. The CDR3 sequence is CTSSQVGGQGNTDTQYF. The CDR3 bases are TGCACCAGCAGCCAAGTCGGTGGACAGGGGAACACAGATACGCAGTATTTT.

The chain combines TRBV7-9 with TRBJ2-2; D possibly corresponds to TRBD2 (6 bases). The CDR3 has 16 residues. Germline CDR1 SEHNR, CDR2 FQNEAQ (reference sequence). V was trimmed by 6 bases and J by 2 bases, leaving 16 bases between them. The chain's CDR3 is CASSQLGTLNTGELFF. Written as DNA, the CDR3 is TGTGCCAGCAGTCAACTCGGGACTCTAAACACCGGGGAGCTGTTTTTT. Supplemented by reference TRBV7-9 and TRBJ2-2, the full variable domain reads DTGVSQNPRHKITKRGQNVTFRCDPISEHNRLYWYRQTLGQGPEFLTYFQNEAQLEKSRLLSDRFSAERPKGSFSTLEIQRTEQGDSAMYLCASSQLGTLNTGELFFGEGSRLTVL.

This chain connects TRBV7-6 to TRBJ2-7; D is tentatively TRBD1 or TRBD2 (5 bases each). Germline CDR1 is SGHVS and CDR2 is FNYEAQ. V was trimmed by 2 bases and J by 0 bases, leaving 14 bases between them. The CDR3 sequence is 16 residues long. The CDR3 here is CASSLLIPGTSYEQYF. The DNA of the CDR3 is TGTGCCAGCAGCTTACTTATCCCGGGGACCTCCTACGAGCAGTACTTC.

The CDR3 reads CASSPGLGYEQYF. CDR3 sequence (DNA): TGTGCCAGCAGCCCCGGACTGGGCTACGAGCAGTACTTC. The gene calls are TRBV12-3 or TRBV12-4 and TRBJ2-7, with D tentatively TRBD2 (5 bases). V was pared by 6 bases and J by 3 bases, with 12 bases between. The CDR3 contains 13 residues.

The chain links TRBV7-8 to TRBJ1-5; D gene unclear. The CDR3 is 14 amino acids. V dropped 1 base and J dropped 7 bases, with 11 bases sitting between them. CDR1 SGHVS and CDR2 FQNEAQ come from the germline V gene. Written as DNA, the CDR3 is TGTGCCAGCAGCTTAGTTGCATCATCCCAGCCCCAGCATTTT. Its protein is CASSLVASSQPQHF.

This chain uses TRBV19 with TRBJ1-6; D not certain. V was trimmed by 7 bases and J by 5 bases, leaving 12 bases between them. Germline V gives CDR1 LNHDA, CDR2 SQIVND (reference sequence). The CDR3 is 14 amino acids. CDR3 sequence: CASKFTQDNSPLHF. CDR3 DNA sequence: TGTGCCAGTAAATTCACCCAGGATAATTCACCCCTCCACTTT.

This rearrangement joins TRBV11-2 to TRBJ2-2, with TRBD2 matching over 7 bases. The CDR3 has 16 amino acids. Germline V gene lookup returns CDR1 SGHAT and CDR2 FQNNGV. V gave up 5 bases and J gave up 0 bases; unmatched junction bases: 6. Here the CDR3 DNA reads TGTGCCAGCAGCCGTACGGGACTATCGAACACCGGGGAGCTGTTTTTT. Amino acids: CASSRTGLSNTGELFF.

This chain connects TRBV27 to TRBJ2-7; TRBD2 might be the D (6 bases). This CDR3 contains 15 residues. The germline V and J ends were trimmed by 3 bases and 3 bases, with 15 bases remaining between them. Germline loops: CDR1 MNHEY, CDR2 SMNVEV (reference sequence). The CDR3 nucleotides are TGTGCCAGCAGTTTGGAGGGACGGCCGGGCTACGAGCAGTACTTC. Its translation: CASSLEGRPGYEQYF.

This clone was recorded only once. V gene TRBV7-9 combines with J gene TRBJ1-1; TRBD1 might be the D (5 bases). Germline V gives CDR1 SEHNR, CDR2 FQNEAQ (reference sequence). V was clipped by 8 bases and J by 7 bases, with 17 bases between them. The CDR3 covers 13 residues. The DNA of the CDR3 is TGTGCCAGCCGCCTTGGGGGTTTCGATGAAGCTTTCTTT. Translated, it gives CASRLGGFDEAFF. Together with reference TRBV7-9 and TRBJ1-1, the CDR3 gives the full variable domain: DTGVSQNPRHKITKRGQNVTFRCDPISEHNRLYWYRQTLGQGPEFLTYFQNEAQLEKSRLLSDRFSAERPKGSFSTLEIQRTEQGDSAMYLCASRLGGFDEAFFGQGTRLTVV.

V and J are TRBV29-1 and TRBJ1-5; D possibly corresponds to TRBD1 (5 bases). The CDR3 covers 14 residues. V lost 7 bases and J 1 base, leaving 14 bases between the germline ends. CDR1 and CDR2 (germline): SQVTM, ANQGSEA. DNA of the CDR3: TGCAGCGCCGCCGGGACCCCAAGCAATCAGCCCCAGCATTTT. It translates to CSAAGTPSNQPQHF.

This chain uses TRBV27 with TRBJ2-2, with 7 bases lining up with TRBD2. The length of the CDR3 is 16 residues. The trim removed 6 bases at V and 1 base at J, leaving 8 bases unmatched. The germline gives CDR1 MNHEY, CDR2 SMNVEV (reference sequence). CDR3 residues: CASRTSAGLNTGELFF. For the CDR3, the DNA is TGTGCCAGCAGGACCTCAGCGGGATTGAACACCGGGGAGCTGTTTTTT.

V is TRBV5-1 and J is TRBJ2-5, with D possibly TRBD2 on 6 matching bases. The ends were cut back, 2 bases at V and 0 bases at J, with 8 bases in the middle. CDR1 is SGHRS and CDR2 is YFSETQ in the germline V gene. This CDR3 is built from 14 residues. This CDR3 is CASSFGGYQETQYF. CDR3 bases: TGCGCCAGCAGCTTCGGAGGGTACCAAGAGACCCAGTACTTC.